Each of the 8 T cell receptor beta chains below was sequenced from the same sample in a study of molecular identifiers for immune sequencing clone quantification. MiXCR, run by TCRdb on the PCR reads, gives a single entry per CDR3 protein. This table holds about 500,000 distinct CDR3 sequences, roughly 26% found once. Source material: naive CD8+ T cells from blood, with Jurkat cell RNA spiked in. Stated subset: FACS-sorted CD8+CD4-CCR7+CD45RA+ naive T cells. These TCRs come from a human donor in good health. Some libraries in this study had Jurkat cell RNA spiked in.

This clonotype was detected a few times. J is TRBJ1-5 and V is TRBV20-1; D gene unclear. Germline lookup yields CDR1 DFQATT and CDR2 SNEGSKA (reference sequence). The CDR3 contains 15 residues. With 1 base removed from V and 5 bases from J, the gap between germline ends came to 15 bases. For the CDR3, the DNA is TGCAGTGCTAGAGGCCGTGATGGGAAGGATCAGCCCCAGCATTTT. Translation gives CSARGRDGKDQPQHF.

This clonotype was seen ten or more times. The CDR3 coding sequence is TGTGCCAGCAGTAAACATCCCCAAGAGACCCAGTACTTC. Protein sequence: CASSKHPQETQYF. The chain uses TRBV6-1 and TRBJ2-5; D gene ambiguous. V lost 5 bases and J 1 base, leaving 8 bases between the germline ends. CDR1 MNHNS and CDR2 SASEGT come from the germline V gene. CDR3 length equals 13 residues.

A word on this clonotype: This may be a read error: a much more frequent sequence differs by one nucleotide. The rearrangement links TRBV5-1 to TRBJ1-1; D ambiguous. Trimming took 4 bases from V and 3 from J, leaving 16 bases between them. Germline V gene sequence: CDR1 SGHRS, CDR2 YFSETQ. The length of the CDR3 is 15 residues. The CDR3 loop is CASSLASIMDTEAFF. The CDR3 coding sequence is TGCGCCAGCAGCCTGGCCTCTATTATGGACACTGAAGCTTTCTTT.

Points on this clonotype: A much larger clone lies one base from this, so it may be a read error. CDR3 region: CASSSGREAYEQYF. The DNA for the CDR3 is TGCGCCAGCAGCTCCGGGCGAGAGGCCTACGAGCAGTACTTC. The chain employs TRBV5-1 and TRBJ2-7; D is undetermined. CDR3 length equals 14 residues. Germline V lookup: CDR1 SGHRS, CDR2 YFSETQ. The germline V and J ends were trimmed by 3 bases and 2 bases, with 12 bases remaining between them. The full variable domain, completed using reference TRBV5-1 and TRBJ2-7, is KAGVTQTPRYLIKTRGQQVTLSCSPISGHRSVSWYQQTPGQGLQFLFEYFSETQRNKGNFPGRFSGRQFSNSRSEMNVSTLELGDSALYLCASSSGREAYEQYFGPGTRLTVT.

At least ten counts were recorded for this clonotype. This chain joins TRBV5-5 and TRBJ1-6, with TRBD1 as a possible D gene (5 bases). The germline V gene encodes CDR1 SGHKS and CDR2 YYEKEE (reference sequence). This CDR3 contains 15 residues. Trimming stripped 1 base from V and 8 bases from J, with 13 bases between. CDR3 coding DNA: TGTGCCAGCAGCTTGCTTTTTCTAGGGGATTCACCCCTCCACTTT. Its protein is CASSLLFLGDSPLHF.

This clonotype was picked up one time. The chain couples TRBV28 to TRBJ2-3, with TRBD2 as a possible D gene (5 bases). V was clipped by 6 bases and J by 0 bases, with 16 bases between them. The CDR3 length is 16 residues. CDR1 and CDR2 from the germline V gene are MDHEN and SYDVKM. The CDR3: CASRQPAAASTDTQYF. CDR3 nucleotide sequence: TGTGCCAGCAGACAACCAGCGGCCGCTAGCACAGATACGCAGTATTTT.

Turning to this clonotype: A read error may produce the germline difference seen at one junction end. The DNA of the CDR3 is TGTGCCGGCCGAGGAGGGGGCAGTAACACTGAAGCTGTCTTT. Translated: CAGRGGGSNTEAVF. The chain carries TRBV6-1 and TRBJ1-1, with 7 bases matching TRBD1. Germline assignment: CDR1 MNHNS and CDR2 SASEGT. This CDR3 is 14 amino acids long.

As DNA, the CDR3 is TGTGCCAGCAGCCCGAACGACGGGGCCAACGTCCTGACTTTC. Translating gives CASSPNDGANVLTF. V is TRBV5-4 and J is TRBJ2-6; no clear D. The CDR3 is 14 amino acids. V lost 4 bases to trimming and J lost 4 bases, with 9 bases between them. The germline CDR1 and CDR2 sequences are SGHNT and YYREEE (reference sequence).